This T cell receptor (beta chain) was sequenced during a study of cytomegalovirus exposure and HLA in healthy donors. Overall study: An early release of data contained about 85 million unique TCRs, which came from HLA-typed donors.

60 Vbeta and 13 Jbeta primers were used in PCR. Sequencing used immunoSEQ multiplex PCR; TCRdb keeps in-frame clones, though not all of them. The repertoire holds roughly 97,000 clones, with roughly 9.1% as singletons. As concerns this clone: The antigen remains unidentified.

The CDR3 is 13 residues long. In germline, CDR1 is SGDLS, CDR2 YYNGEE. With 1 base removed from V and 4 bases from J, the gap between germline ends came to 7 bases. Whole-study findings and limits: Both high specificity and high sensitivity reportedly marked the classifier's diagnosis of cytomegalovirus status. Several V segments, TRBV6-2 and TRBV6-3 among them, could not be told apart and were dropped.

V usage is TRBV9 and J usage is TRBJ2-3; no firm D call. The receptor comes from a man aged 35-49 years in good health and CMV-seropositive. The material sequenced was PBMCs. The CDR3 DNA reads as TGTGCCAGCAGCGTATCCTTCGCAGATACGCAGTATTTT. It yields the protein CASSVSFADTQYF.